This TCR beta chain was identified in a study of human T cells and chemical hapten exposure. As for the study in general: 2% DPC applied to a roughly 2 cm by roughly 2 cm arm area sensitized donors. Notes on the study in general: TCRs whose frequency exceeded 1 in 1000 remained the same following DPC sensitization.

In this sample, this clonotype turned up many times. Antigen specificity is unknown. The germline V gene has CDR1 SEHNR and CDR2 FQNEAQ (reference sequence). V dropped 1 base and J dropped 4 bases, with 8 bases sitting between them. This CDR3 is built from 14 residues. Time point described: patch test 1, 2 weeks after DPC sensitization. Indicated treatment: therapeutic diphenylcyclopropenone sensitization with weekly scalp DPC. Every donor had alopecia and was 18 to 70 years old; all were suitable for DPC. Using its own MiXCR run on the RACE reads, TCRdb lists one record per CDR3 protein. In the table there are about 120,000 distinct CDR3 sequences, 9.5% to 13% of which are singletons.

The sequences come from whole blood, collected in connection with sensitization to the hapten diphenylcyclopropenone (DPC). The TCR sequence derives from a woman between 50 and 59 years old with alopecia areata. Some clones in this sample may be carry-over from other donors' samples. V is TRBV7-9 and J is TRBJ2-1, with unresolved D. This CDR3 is CASSLVEAYNEQFF. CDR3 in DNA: TGTGCCAGCAGCTTAGTGGAAGCTTACAATGAGCAGTTCTTC.